This T cell receptor beta chain originates from a study of cytotoxic CD8 clonotypes in ibrutinib-treated CLL. Across the study: Samples yielded averages of 255,043 productive templates and over 90,000 productive rearrangements. General study points: Treatment saw public clonotypes, which were uncommon, either contract or stay stable. Clonality grew at ibrutinib response; at progression, it decreased back toward baseline.

As concerns this clone: Its antigen is not identified.

Cryopreserved PBMCs were the source of 1.5 to 2.5 micrograms of genomic DNA, which went to TCR beta libraries. The CDR3 has 14 amino acids. The V gene end was trimmed by 4 bases and the J gene end by 9 bases; junction bases not matched to a gene: 5. Germline CDR1 SGHVS, CDR2 FNYEAQ. Profiling relied on immunoSEQ multiplex PCR, and the TCRdb table lists in-frame clones only, not all of them. The table includes approximately 50,000 clones, approximately 54% detected once. The sample was PBMCs, taken at disease progression, from a patient treated with ibrutinib. The receptor's source is a human donor with chronic lymphocytic leukemia. The genes are TRBV7-6 and TRBJ1-6; 8 bases align to TRBD1. The CDR3 spells CASSSGQGFSPLHF. CDR3 nucleotides: TGTGCCAGCAGCTCAGGACAGGGATTTTCACCCCTCCACTTT.